One sample yielded the 8 T cell receptor beta chains listed below, sequenced in a study of shared T cell receptors in the human thymus. Here immunoSEQ multiplex PCR was the method, and the copy in TCRdb shows in-frame clones only, minus some. The repertoire holds about 380,000 clones, 95% seen once, with roughly 0.02% in the top ten. Input material: thymocytes. The receptor set was obtained from a human donor.

The sample holds one count of this clone. V usage is TRBV6-6 and J usage is TRBJ2-7, with TRBD1 identical over 11 bases. Germline assignment: CDR1 MNHNY and CDR2 SVGAGI (reference sequence). The ends lost 6 bases at V and 4 bases at J; junction bases unmatched: 8. The CDR3 totals 15 residues. This CDR3 reads CASRSRDRGCYEQYF. CDR3 nucleotides: TGTGCCAGCAGGAGCCGGGACAGGGGGTGTTACGAGCAGTACTTC.

This chain joins TRBV5-1 and TRBJ2-1; 8 bases fit TRBD2. Unmatched junction bases numbered 6, after V lost 0 bases and J lost 7 bases. Germline V gives CDR1 SGHRS, CDR2 YFSETQ. The CDR3 loop spans 15 amino acids. The CDR3, as DNA: TGCGCCAGCAGCTTGGGAGCGGGAGCGTGGAATGAGCAGTTCTTC. It encodes CASSLGAGAWNEQFF.

The rearrangement links TRBV5-1 to TRBJ2-7, with D tentatively TRBD1 (6 bases). V was clipped by 4 bases and J by 3 bases, with 14 bases between them. The CDR3 runs to 14 residues. CDR1 SGHRS and CDR2 YFSETQ come from the germline V gene. The CDR3 nucleotides read TGCGCCAGCAGCAACGAGGACAGCTTCTACGAGCAGTACTTC. Its translation: CASSNEDSFYEQYF.

The chain has TRBV2 and TRBJ2-7; D unclear. Germline CDR1 and CDR2: SNHLY and FYNNEI. The V and J ends lost 3 bases and 3 bases respectively, with 9 bases between them. The CDR3 sequence is 13 residues long. CDR3 amino acids: CASSDRSNYEQYF. The CDR3, as DNA: TGTGCCAGCAGTGACCGATCGAACTACGAGCAGTACTTC.

The genes are TRBV6-6 and TRBJ2-3, with 7 bases identical to TRBD2. The CDR3 is 16 amino acids. Losses at the gene ends were 5 bases for V and 2 bases for J; bases not matched to a gene: 10. Germline V CDR1 and CDR2: MNHNY, SVGAGI (reference sequence). In nucleotides, the CDR3 is TGTGCCAGCAGTCGAATTCTAGCGGAAGTCACAGATACGCAGTATTTT. It translates to CASSRILAEVTDTQYF.

The genes are TRBV28 and TRBJ2-7, with D unresolved. The CDR3 has 16 amino acids. CDR1 and CDR2 from the germline V gene are MDHEN and SYDVKM. The V end lost 3 bases, the J end lost 0 bases, and 15 bases lay between the germline ends. CDR3 coding DNA: TGTGCCAGCAGTTTCAATTGGATGAAAAGCTCCTACGAGCAGTACTTC. Translated, it gives CASSFNWMKSSYEQYF.

The chain couples TRBV7-6 to TRBJ1-1, with D possibly being TRBD1 (6 bases). Trimming pared 5 bases from V and 0 bases from J, leaving 13 bases between. CDR1 is SGHVS and CDR2 is FNYEAQ in the germline V gene. There are 15 residues in the CDR3. The CDR3 region is CASSSRGSLNTEAFF. DNA for the CDR3: TGTGCCAGCAGCAGCAGGGGTTCCTTGAACACTGAAGCTTTCTTT.

This rearrangement joins TRBV28 to TRBJ2-2; TRBD1 is a possible D gene (6 bases). This CDR3 comprises 15 residues. V dropped 3 bases and J dropped 3 bases, with 11 bases sitting between them. Germline V gene data show CDR1 as MDHEN and CDR2 as SYDVKM. The CDR3 DNA reads as TGTGCCAGCAGTTTGGGACAAGGGGACACCGGGGAGCTGTTTTTT. Translating gives CASSLGQGDTGELFF.